Included here is one T cell receptor (beta chain) sequence, with context. The sample belongs to a study of blood T cell repertoires in COVID-19. Original processing methods: Amplified reference gene primers provided the basis for estimating nucleated cell counts. Sequencing used immunoSEQ multiplex PCR; TCRdb keeps in-frame clones, though not all of them. V, J and clone size are taken as reported in that table, and D and trimming were inferred from the DNA itself. The table includes about 380,000 clones, about 85% detected once. The CDR3 covers 13 residues. Trimming pared 3 bases from V and 8 bases from J, leaving 11 bases between. Germline lookup yields CDR1 GTSNPN and CDR2 SVGIG (reference sequence).

V usage is TRBV30 and J usage is TRBJ1-6, with D tentatively TRBD1 (5 bases). Material: peripheral blood. The source is a woman aged 18 to 35 with acute or convalescent COVID-19. The DNA of the CDR3 is TGTGCCTGGAGAGGCGTAGGGGATTCACCCCTCCACTTT. Protein: CAWRGVGDSPLHF.